The text below deals with one T cell receptor (beta chain). Sequencing used immunoSEQ multiplex PCR; TCRdb keeps in-frame clones, though not all of them. The sample has fewer than 85,000 clones, roughly 94% seen once. Germline CDR1 MNHNS, CDR2 SASEGT. Trimming removed 4 bases at V and 2 bases at J, with 15 bases between. This CDR3 spans 15 amino acids. The data stem from a study of technical replicates of blood from several donors. The rearrangement uses TRBV6-1 and TRBJ2-7, with D perhaps matching TRBD2 (6 bases). The sequencing sample was made of T cells isolated from PBMCs. The receptor was isolated from a human donor in good health. CDR3 DNA: TGTGCCAGCAGTGCACGACTAGGCGGGCCCTACGAGCAGTACTTC. This codes for CASSARLGGPYEQYF.